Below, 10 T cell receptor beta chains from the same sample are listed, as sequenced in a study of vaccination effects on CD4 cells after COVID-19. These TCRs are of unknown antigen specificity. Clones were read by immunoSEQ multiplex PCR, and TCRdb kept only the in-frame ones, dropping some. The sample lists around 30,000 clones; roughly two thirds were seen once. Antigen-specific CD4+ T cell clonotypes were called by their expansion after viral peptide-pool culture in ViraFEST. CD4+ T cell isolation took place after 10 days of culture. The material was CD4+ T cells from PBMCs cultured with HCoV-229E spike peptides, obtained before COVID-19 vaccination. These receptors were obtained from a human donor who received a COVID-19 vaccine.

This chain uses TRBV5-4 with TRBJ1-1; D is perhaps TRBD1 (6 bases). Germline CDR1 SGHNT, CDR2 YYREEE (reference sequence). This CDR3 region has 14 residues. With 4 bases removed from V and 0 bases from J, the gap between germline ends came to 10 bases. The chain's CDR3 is CASSPKGVNTEAFF. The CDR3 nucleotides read TGTGCCAGCAGCCCCAAGGGGGTGAACACTGAAGCTTTCTTT.

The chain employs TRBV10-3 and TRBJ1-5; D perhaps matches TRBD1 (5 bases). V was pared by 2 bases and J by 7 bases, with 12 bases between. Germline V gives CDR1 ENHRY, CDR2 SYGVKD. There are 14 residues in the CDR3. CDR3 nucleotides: TGTGCCATCAGTGAGGGGGACCTAAAGCAGCCCCAGCATTTT. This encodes CAISEGDLKQPQHF.

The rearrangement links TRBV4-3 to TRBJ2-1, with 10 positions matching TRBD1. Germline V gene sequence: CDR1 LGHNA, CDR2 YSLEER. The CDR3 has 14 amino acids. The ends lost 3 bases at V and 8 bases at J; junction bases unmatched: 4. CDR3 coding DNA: TGCGCCAGCAGCCAGACAGGGGGCGGAGATGAGCAGTTCTTC. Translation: CASSQTGGGDEQFF.

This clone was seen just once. The CDR3 is CASSVVPRAGELFF. The CDR3 DNA sequence: TGTGCCAGCAGTGTCGTCCCCAGGGCCGGGGAGCTGTTTTTT. The chain joins TRBV2 to TRBJ2-2, with D tentatively TRBD1 (5 bases). Trimming removed 4 bases at V and 6 bases at J, with 12 bases between. Per the germline V gene, CDR1 is SNHLY and CDR2 is FYNNEI. The CDR3 spans 14 residues.

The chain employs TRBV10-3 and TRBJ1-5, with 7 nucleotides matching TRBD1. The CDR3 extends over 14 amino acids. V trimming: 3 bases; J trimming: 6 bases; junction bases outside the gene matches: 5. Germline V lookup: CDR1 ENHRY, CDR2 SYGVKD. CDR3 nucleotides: TGTGCCATCAGTGACCTGACAGGGTCTCAGCCCCAGCATTTT. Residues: CAISDLTGSQPQHF.

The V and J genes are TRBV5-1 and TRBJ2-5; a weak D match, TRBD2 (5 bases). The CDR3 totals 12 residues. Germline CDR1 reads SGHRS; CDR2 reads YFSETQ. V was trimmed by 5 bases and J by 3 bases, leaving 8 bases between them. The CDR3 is CASRNGEETQYF. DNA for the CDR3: TGCGCCAGCAGGAACGGGGAAGAGACCCAGTACTTC.

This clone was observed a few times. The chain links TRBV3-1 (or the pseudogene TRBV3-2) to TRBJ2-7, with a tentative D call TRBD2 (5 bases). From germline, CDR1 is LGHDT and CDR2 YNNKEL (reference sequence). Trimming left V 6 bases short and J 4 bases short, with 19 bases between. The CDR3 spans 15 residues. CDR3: CASRSSGSYLYEQYF. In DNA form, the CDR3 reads TGTGCCAGCAGATCGAGCGGATCCTATCTTTACGAGCAGTACTTC.

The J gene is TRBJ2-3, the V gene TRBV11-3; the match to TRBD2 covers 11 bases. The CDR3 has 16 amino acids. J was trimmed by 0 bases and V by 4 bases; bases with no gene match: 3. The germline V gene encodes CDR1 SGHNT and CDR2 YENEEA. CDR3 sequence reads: CASSSGLAESTDTQYF. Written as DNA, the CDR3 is TGTGCCAGCAGCTCGGGACTAGCGGAAAGCACAGATACGCAGTATTTT. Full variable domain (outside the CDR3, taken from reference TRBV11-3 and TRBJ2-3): EAGVVQSPRYKIIEKKQPVAFWCNPISGHNTLYWYLQNLGQGPELLIRYENEEAVDDSQLPKDRFSAERLKGVDSTLKIQPAELGDSAVYLCASSSGLAESTDTQYFGPGTRLTVL.

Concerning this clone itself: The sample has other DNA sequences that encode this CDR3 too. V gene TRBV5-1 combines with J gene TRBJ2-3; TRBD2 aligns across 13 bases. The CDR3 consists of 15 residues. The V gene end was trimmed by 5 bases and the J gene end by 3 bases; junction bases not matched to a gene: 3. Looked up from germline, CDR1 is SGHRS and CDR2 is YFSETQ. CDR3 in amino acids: CASSLTSGRTDTQYF. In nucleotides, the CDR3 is TGCGCCAGCAGTCTGACTAGCGGGAGGACAGATACGCAGTATTTT.

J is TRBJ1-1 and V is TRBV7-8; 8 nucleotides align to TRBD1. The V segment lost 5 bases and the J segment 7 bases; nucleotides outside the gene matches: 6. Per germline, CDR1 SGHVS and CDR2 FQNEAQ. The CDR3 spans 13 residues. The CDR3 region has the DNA TGTGCCAGCAGCCCGAAACAGGGGGATGAAGCTTTCTTT. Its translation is CASSPKQGDEAFF.